These 18 T cell receptor beta chains share one sample of origin, sequenced in a study of cytotoxic CD8 clonotypes in ibrutinib-treated CLL. Data came from immunoSEQ multiplex PCR; TCRdb stores just in-frame clones and leaves some out. The sample yields 65,000 to 90,000 clones, roughly 80% seen once. This specimen consisted of PBMCs, obtained after 24 months of ibrutinib treatment. The receptors shown here come from a human donor with chronic lymphocytic leukemia.

In this sample, this clone turned up once. The V call is TRBV9, the J call TRBJ2-2; D is possibly TRBD1 or TRBD2 (5 bases each). Trimming left V 0 bases short and J 6 bases short, with 15 bases between. The V gene's germline CDR1 is SGDLS and CDR2 YYNGEE. The CDR3 runs 16 residues. In DNA, the CDR3 is TGTGCCAGCAGCGTAGGAATCAGGGAGTTGGCCGGGGAGCTGTTTTTT. Its protein is CASSVGIRELAGELFF.

The J gene is TRBJ2-1, the V gene TRBV19, with 10 bases that match TRBD2. V was clipped by 5 bases and J by 4 bases; unmatched bases: 11. The germline CDR1 and CDR2 sequences are LNHDA and SQIVND (reference sequence). CDR3 length: 17 residues. CDR3 sequence reads: CASSVSWASGSYNEQFF. The DNA of the CDR3 is TGTGCCAGTAGTGTTTCCTGGGCTAGCGGGAGTTACAATGAGCAGTTCTTC.

The rearrangement uses TRBV9 and TRBJ1-4, with 7 bases lining up with TRBD1. V shed 2 bases, J shed 7 bases, and the junction held 5 bases outside the gene matches. The CDR3 length is 14 residues. Germline CDR1 reads SGDLS; CDR2 reads YYNGEE. The chain's CDR3 is CASSVTGRGEKLFF. DNA of the CDR3: TGTGCCAGCAGCGTGACAGGGAGGGGTGAAAAACTGTTTTTT.

V gene TRBV9 combines with J gene TRBJ2-1; D is unclear. The CDR3 is made up of 13 amino acids. The germline gives CDR1 SGDLS, CDR2 YYNGEE. V lost 0 bases and J lost 9, with 10 bases in between. CDR3 coding DNA: TGTGCCAGCAGCGTAGCCGTTATGGGTGAGCAGTTCTTC. Its translation is CASSVAVMGEQFF.

This clone has a handful of counts. The J gene is TRBJ1-5, the V gene TRBV6-1; TRBD1 agrees at 8 bases. CDR3 length: 14 residues. The J segment lost 1 base and the V segment lost 4 bases, leaving 0 bases of the junction unmatched. CDR1 is MNHNS, CDR2 SASEGT, per germline. The CDR3, as DNA: TGTGCCAGCAGTGGGACAGGGAGCAATCAGCCCCAGCATTTT. This codes for CASSGTGSNQPQHF.

The chain recombines TRBV2 with TRBJ2-1; 9 bases are shared with TRBD2. V shed 7 bases, J shed 6 bases, and the junction held 7 bases outside the gene matches. Germline assignment: CDR1 SNHLY and CDR2 FYNNEI. The CDR3 consists of 14 residues. The CDR3 DNA reads as TGTGCCAGCAAGGAGGATAGCGGGAGCAATGAGCAGTTCTTC. Its translation is CASKEDSGSNEQFF.

The chain uses TRBV30 and TRBJ2-1, with a possible D match to TRBD2 (5 bases). The germline V and J ends were trimmed by 1 base and 4 bases, with 20 bases remaining between them. Per the germline V gene, CDR1 is GTSNPN and CDR2 is SVGIG (reference sequence). This CDR3 region has 17 residues. The CDR3: CAWSGYGGSSEYNEQFF. DNA of the CDR3: TGTGCCTGGAGTGGGTATGGAGGTAGCAGCGAATACAATGAGCAGTTCTTC.

V is TRBV6-5 and J is TRBJ1-2; possibly TRBD1 for D (5 bases). The germline gives CDR1 MNHEY, CDR2 SVGAGI. The CDR3 spans 13 residues. Trimming removed 6 bases at V and 7 bases at J, with 15 bases between. As DNA, the CDR3 is TGTGCCAGCAGCCGCGGGGCGGGAAGTGGCTACACCTTC. It is translated as CASSRGAGSGYTF.

The rearrangement uses TRBV25-1 and TRBJ2-5, with a tentative D call TRBD2 (5 bases). V was shortened by 4 bases and J by 0 bases, with 9 bases between the two germline ends. Germline CDR1 MGHDK, CDR2 SYGVNS. This CDR3 contains 14 residues. CDR3 nucleotides: TGTGCCAGCAGTGTGGCTAGCTACCAAGAGACCCAGTACTTC. This codes for CASSVASYQETQYF.

J is TRBJ2-2 and V is TRBV6-6; 10 bases line up with TRBD1. Losses at the gene ends were 5 bases for V and 3 bases for J; bases not matched to a gene: 3. The CDR3 is 15 residues long. CDR1 is MNHNY, CDR2 SVGAGI, per germline (reference sequence). The chain's CDR3 is CASSRQGAYTGELFF. The CDR3 bases are TGTGCCAGCAGTCGACAGGGGGCCTACACCGGGGAGCTGTTTTTT.

The chain carries TRBV5-1 and TRBJ2-2, with 11 bases aligning to TRBD2. CDR1 is SGHRS, CDR2 YFSETQ, per germline. V shed 2 bases, J shed 1 base, and the junction held 1 base outside the gene matches. The CDR3 extends over 16 amino acids. In DNA, the CDR3 is TGCGCCAGCAGCTTTAGCGGGAGGGAGAACACCGGGGAGCTGTTTTTT. Translating it yields CASSFSGRENTGELFF. Looking up the rest from reference TRBV5-1 and TRBJ2-2 gives the full variable domain: KAGVTQTPRYLIKTRGQQVTLSCSPISGHRSVSWYQQTPGQGLQFLFEYFSETQRNKGNFPGRFSGRQFSNSRSEMNVSTLELGDSALYLCASSFSGRENTGELFFGEGSRLTVL.

The gene calls are TRBV28 and TRBJ2-5; 9 bases agree with TRBD2. The CDR3 spans 15 residues. V lost 4 bases to trimming and J lost 3 bases; unmatched junction nucleotides: 6. Germline-derived CDR1 and CDR2 are MDHEN and SYDVKM. Written as DNA, the CDR3 is TGTGCCAGCAGTTACGCGGGAGGGGGAAAAGAGACCCAGTACTTC. This sequence encodes CASSYAGGGKETQYF.

This rearrangement joins TRBV4-2 to TRBJ1-2; possibly TRBD1 for D (6 bases). Trimming left V 5 bases short and J 2 bases short, with 15 bases between. The CDR3 consists of 15 residues. The germline CDR1 and CDR2 sequences are LGHNA and YNFKEQ. The CDR3 DNA reads as TGTGCCAGCAGCTTGGCGGGGGCGCCGAACTATGGCTACACCTTC. This sequence encodes CASSLAGAPNYGYTF.

The chain couples TRBV5-1 to TRBJ1-3; possible D gene TRBD1, 6 bases. Trimming removed 1 base at V and 9 bases at J, with 14 bases between. CDR1 and CDR2 (germline): SGHRS, YFSETQ. The CDR3 covers 14 residues. DNA for the CDR3: TGCGCCAGCAGCTTGTTACCCGAGGGGGGCACCATATATTTT. This translates into CASSLLPEGGTIYF.

This rearrangement joins TRBV7-3 to TRBJ1-3, with no clear D. The CDR3 is 13 amino acids. Germline V gene sequence: CDR1 SGHTA, CDR2 FQGTGA. V shed 5 bases and J shed 4 bases, with 9 bases lying between them. The CDR3 is CASSLDGGNTIYF. In DNA, the CDR3 is TGTGCCAGCAGCCTCGATGGGGGAAACACCATATATTTT. Drawing the rest from reference TRBV7-3 and TRBJ1-3, the complete variable domain is GAGVSQTPSNKVTEKGKYVELRCDPISGHTALYWYRQSLGQGPEFLIYFQGTGAADDSGLPNDRFFAVRPEGSVSTLKIQRTERGDSAVYLCASSLDGGNTIYFGEGSWLTVV.

This rearrangement joins TRBV11-2 to TRBJ2-1; D is undetermined. The germline V gene encodes CDR1 SGHAT and CDR2 FQNNGV. CDR3 length: 13 residues. Trimming shortened V by 6 bases and J by 4 bases, and 10 bases separated the two germline ends. The CDR3 sequence: CASSRMRYNEQFF. In DNA form, the CDR3 reads TGTGCCAGCAGTCGGATGAGATACAATGAGCAGTTCTTC.

The DNA of the CDR3 is TGTGCCAGCAGTGACGCAGGGGTAGGGCAGCCCCAGCATTTT. This sequence encodes CASSDAGVGQPQHF. The genes are TRBV6-1 and TRBJ1-5, with D maybe TRBD1 (6 bases). The CDR3 runs 14 residues. Germline lookup yields CDR1 MNHNS and CDR2 SASEGT. The ends were cut back, 3 bases at V and 7 bases at J, with 13 bases in the middle.

This clone was seen just once. This chain's CDR3 is CAISVGDGNTIYF. The CDR3 nucleotides read TGTGCCATCAGTGTTGGGGACGGAAACACCATATATTTT. This chain links TRBV10-3 with TRBJ1-3; maybe TRBD1 (5 bases). V was cut by 4 bases and J by 4 bases, with 8 bases left in between. Per germline, CDR1 ENHRY and CDR2 SYGVKD. This CDR3 comprises 13 residues.